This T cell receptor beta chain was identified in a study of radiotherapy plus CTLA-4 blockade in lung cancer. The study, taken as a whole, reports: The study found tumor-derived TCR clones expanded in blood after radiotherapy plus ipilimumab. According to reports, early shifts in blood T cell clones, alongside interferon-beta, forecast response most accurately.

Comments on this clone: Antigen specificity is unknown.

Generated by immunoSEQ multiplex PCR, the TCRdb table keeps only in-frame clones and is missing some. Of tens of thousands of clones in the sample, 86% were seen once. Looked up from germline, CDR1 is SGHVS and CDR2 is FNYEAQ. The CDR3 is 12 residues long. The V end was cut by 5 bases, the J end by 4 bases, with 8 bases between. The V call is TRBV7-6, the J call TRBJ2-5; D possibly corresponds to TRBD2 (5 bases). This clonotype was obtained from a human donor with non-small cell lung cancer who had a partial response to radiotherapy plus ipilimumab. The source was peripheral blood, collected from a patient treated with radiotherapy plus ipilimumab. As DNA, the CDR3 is TGTGCCAGCAGCCGAAGCGGAGAGACCCAGTACTTC. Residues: CASSRSGETQYF.